A single T cell receptor (beta chain) is shown here with its context. Assay: immunoSEQ multiplex PCR; the TCRdb copy retains only in-frame clones and omits some. The sample has under 350,000 clones; 70% to 90% are singletons. The CDR3 is 15 amino acids. Germline V gene lookup returns CDR1 MNHEY and CDR2 SVGAGI. V was cut by 0 bases and J by 7 bases, with 15 bases left in between. These data are taken from a study of blood T cell repertoires in COVID-19. Study-level information: There were acute and convalescent COVID-19 samples, and they came from the United States, Italy and Spain. The analysed material was cDNA or gDNA that came from T cells, B-cell-depleted T cells, or PBMCs.

The chain couples TRBV6-5 to TRBJ1-2, with D tentatively TRBD1 (6 bases). Sequencing used peripheral blood. This TCR derives from an older woman with acute or convalescent COVID-19. Here the CDR3 reads CASSYSRSGAIGYTF. CDR3 DNA sequence: TGTGCCAGCAGTTACTCGAGGTCAGGGGCAATTGGCTACACCTTC.